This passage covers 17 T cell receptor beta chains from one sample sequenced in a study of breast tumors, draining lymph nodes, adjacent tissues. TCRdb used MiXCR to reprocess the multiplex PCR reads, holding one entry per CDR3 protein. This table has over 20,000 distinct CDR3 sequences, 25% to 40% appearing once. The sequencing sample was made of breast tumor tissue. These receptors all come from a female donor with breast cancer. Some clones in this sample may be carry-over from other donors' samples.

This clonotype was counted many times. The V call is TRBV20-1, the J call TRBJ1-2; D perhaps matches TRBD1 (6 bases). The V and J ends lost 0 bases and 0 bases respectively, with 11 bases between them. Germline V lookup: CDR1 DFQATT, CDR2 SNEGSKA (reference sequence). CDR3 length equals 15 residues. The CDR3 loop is CSARDLGHPNYGYTF. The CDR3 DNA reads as TGCAGTGCTAGAGATTTGGGACACCCTAACTATGGCTACACCTTC.

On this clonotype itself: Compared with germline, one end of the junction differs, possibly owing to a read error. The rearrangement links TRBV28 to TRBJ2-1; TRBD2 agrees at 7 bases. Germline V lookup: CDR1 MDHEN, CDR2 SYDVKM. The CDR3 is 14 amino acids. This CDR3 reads CAGSLRGDHNEQFF. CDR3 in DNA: TGTGCCGGCAGTTTACGGGGGGACCACAATGAGCAGTTCTTC.

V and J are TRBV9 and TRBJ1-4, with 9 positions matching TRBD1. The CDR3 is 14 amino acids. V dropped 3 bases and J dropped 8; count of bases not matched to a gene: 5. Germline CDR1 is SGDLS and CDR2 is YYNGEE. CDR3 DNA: TGTGCCAGCAGCGCGACAGGGGGAAGGGAAAAACTGTTTTTT. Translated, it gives CASSATGGREKLFF.

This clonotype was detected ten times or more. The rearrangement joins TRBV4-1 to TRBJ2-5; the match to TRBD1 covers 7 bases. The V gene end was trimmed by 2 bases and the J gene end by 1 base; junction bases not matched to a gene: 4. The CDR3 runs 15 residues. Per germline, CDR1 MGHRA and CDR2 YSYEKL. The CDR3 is CASSQPRQGQETQYF. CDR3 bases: TGCGCCAGCAGCCAACCCCGACAGGGCCAAGAGACCCAGTACTTC.

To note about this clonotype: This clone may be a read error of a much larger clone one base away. The CDR3 DNA is TGTGCCTTCGAACAATTAGCGGGAGGTGGCATTGGAGATACGCAGTATTTT. Amino acid sequence: CAFEQLAGGGIGDTQYF. The J gene is TRBJ2-3, the V gene TRBV30; 10 bases match TRBD2. With 7 bases clipped from V and 5 bases from J, the junction kept 18 bases outside the gene matches. The CDR3 has 17 amino acids. CDR1 and CDR2 (germline): GTSNPN, SVGIG (reference sequence).

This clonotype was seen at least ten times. The CDR3 coding sequence is TGCAGTGCTACGGACGTGGGAGATACGCAGTATTTT. It translates to CSATDVGDTQYF. The chain has TRBV20-1 and TRBJ2-3; D is ambiguous. The CDR3 sequence is 12 residues long. Germline CDR1 DFQATT, CDR2 SNEGSKA (reference sequence). V gave up 4 bases and J gave up 5 bases, with 10 bases separating them.

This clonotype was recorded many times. The CDR3 region is CASSLSLYRGVFF. CDR3 DNA sequence: TGTGCCAGCAGCTTAAGCTTGTACCGTGGCGTGTTCTTC. The rearrangement uses TRBV11-3 and TRBJ2-1; D gene uncertain. CDR1 is SGHNT, CDR2 YENEEA, per germline. V was cut by 2 bases and J by 15 bases, with 17 bases left in between. The CDR3 loop spans 13 amino acids.

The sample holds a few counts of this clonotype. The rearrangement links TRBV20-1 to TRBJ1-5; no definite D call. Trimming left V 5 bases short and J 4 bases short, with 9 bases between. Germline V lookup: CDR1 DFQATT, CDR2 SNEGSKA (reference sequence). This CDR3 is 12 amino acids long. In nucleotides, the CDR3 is TGCAGTGCTCACCGGGGAAATCAGCCCCAGCATTTT. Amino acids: CSAHRGNQPQHF.

The CDR3 is CASSPEQILAFF. CDR3 nucleotide sequence: TGTGCCAGCTCACCAGAACAGATTCTAGCTTTCTTT. The chain uses TRBV18 and TRBJ1-1; no firm D call. CDR3 size: 12 residues. V dropped 2 bases and J dropped 10 bases, with 11 bases sitting between them. The germline V gene encodes CDR1 KGHSH and CDR2 LQKENI. Complete variable domain (other parts from reference TRBV18 and TRBJ1-1): NAGVMQNPRHLVRRRGQEARLRCSPMKGHSHVYWYRQLPEEGLKFMVYLQKENIIDESGMPKERFSAEFPKEGPSILRIQQVVRGDSAAYFCASSPEQILAFFGQGTRLTVV.

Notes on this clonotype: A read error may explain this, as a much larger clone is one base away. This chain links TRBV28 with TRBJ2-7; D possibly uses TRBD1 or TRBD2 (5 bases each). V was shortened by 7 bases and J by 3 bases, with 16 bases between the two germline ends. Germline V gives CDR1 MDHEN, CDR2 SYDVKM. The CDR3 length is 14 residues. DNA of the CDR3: TGTGCCAGCATTCCGGGACGGGGAATCTACGAGCAGTACTTC. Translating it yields CASIPGRGIYEQYF.

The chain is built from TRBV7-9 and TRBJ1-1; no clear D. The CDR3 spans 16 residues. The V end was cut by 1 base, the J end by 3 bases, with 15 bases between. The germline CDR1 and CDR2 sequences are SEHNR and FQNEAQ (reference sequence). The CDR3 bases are TGTGCCAGCAGCTTAGGGCGGCAGGTGGCGGACACTGAAGCTTTCTTT. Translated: CASSLGRQVADTEAFF.

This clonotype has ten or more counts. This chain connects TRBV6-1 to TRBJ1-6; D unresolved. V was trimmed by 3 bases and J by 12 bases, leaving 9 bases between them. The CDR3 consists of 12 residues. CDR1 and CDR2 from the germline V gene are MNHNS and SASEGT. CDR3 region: CASSDYKLPLHF. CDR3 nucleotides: TGTGCCAGCAGTGACTATAAACTACCCCTCCACTTT.

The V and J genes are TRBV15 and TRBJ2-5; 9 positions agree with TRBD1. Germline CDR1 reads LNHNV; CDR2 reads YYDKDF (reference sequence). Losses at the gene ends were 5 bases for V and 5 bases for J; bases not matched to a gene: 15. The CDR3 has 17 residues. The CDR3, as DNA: TGTGCCACCAGCGCACCCGGGACAGGGACGGTTAGGGAGACCCAGTACTTC. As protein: CATSAPGTGTVRETQYF.

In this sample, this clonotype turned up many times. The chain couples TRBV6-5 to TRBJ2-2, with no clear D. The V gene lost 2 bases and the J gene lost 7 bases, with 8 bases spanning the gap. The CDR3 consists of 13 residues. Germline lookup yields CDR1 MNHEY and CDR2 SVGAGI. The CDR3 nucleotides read TGTGCCAGCAGTTACAAGGTTGGCGGGGAGCTGTTTTTT. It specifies CASSYKVGGELFF.

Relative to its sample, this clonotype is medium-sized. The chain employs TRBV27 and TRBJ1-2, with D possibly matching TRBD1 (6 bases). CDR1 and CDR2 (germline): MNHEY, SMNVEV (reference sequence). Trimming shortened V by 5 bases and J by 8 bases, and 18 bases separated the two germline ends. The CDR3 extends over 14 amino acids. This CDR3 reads CASSLDQGYSGYTF. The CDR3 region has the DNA TGTGCCAGCAGTCTCGATCAGGGGTATTCGGGCTACACCTTC.

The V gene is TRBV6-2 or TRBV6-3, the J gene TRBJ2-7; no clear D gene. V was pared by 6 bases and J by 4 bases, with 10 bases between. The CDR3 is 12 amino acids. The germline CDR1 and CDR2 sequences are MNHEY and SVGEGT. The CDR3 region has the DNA TGTGCCAGCAGCTTCGGCCCTTACGAGCAGTACTTC. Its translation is CASSFGPYEQYF.

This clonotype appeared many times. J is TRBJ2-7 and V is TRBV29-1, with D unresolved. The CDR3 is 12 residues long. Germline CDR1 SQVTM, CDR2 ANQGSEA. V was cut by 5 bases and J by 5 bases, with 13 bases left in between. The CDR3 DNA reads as TGCAGCGTTATGGGCTCAATGGACGAGCAGTACTTC. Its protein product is CSVMGSMDEQYF.